This T cell receptor beta chain was sequenced during a study of cytomegalovirus exposure and HLA in healthy donors (dated by TCRdb to about 2017). About the investigation overall: According to an earlier analysis of a few hundred of the donors, roughly 180 million T cells yielded 117 million unique TCR beta sequences and approximately 280 Gb of sequence data. Approximately 330 gigabases of sequencing data and tens of millions of unique TCR sequences made up an early release that covered some 640 HLA-typed donors. The genetic ancestry cluster associated with self-reported Caucasian donors included about 81% of the 398 genotyped donors. The study was designed to test whether signatures of past pathogen exposure could be identified by cataloging public T cell receptors. The study profiled the T cell repertoires of 500 to 800 subjects by immunosequencing and related them to cytomegalovirus serostatus. A separate validation cohort of 100 to 150 different subjects was used in addition to the 666-subject first cohort. High-throughput TCR immunosequencing, statistical association of individual TCRs with disease status, and machine learning were combined to predict cytomegalovirus infection status. A later analysis re-analyzed previously published TCR beta repertoires from hundreds of donors and added high-resolution HLA genotyping to study TCR occurrence patterns. The later analysis used no new phenotypic data to find candidate immune exposures, relying instead on TCR beta sequences and their occurrence across donors. In an earlier analysis of 587 of the donors, high-throughput TCR beta sequencing was used to judge whether each TCR beta V gene segment behaved as functional or pseudogenic. Donor age, sex, ethnicity and CMV serostatus were compiled alongside the repertoire data. In a later genetic analysis, genome-wide SNP genotypes for about 55% of the 666 donors were used, and that subset was treated as a discovery cohort. All discovery cohort repertoires had been generated on a single sequencing platform. HLA typing covered class I and class II loci at four-digit resolution. The number of typed donors differed by locus: about 620-640 for A, B, C, DRB1 and DQB1; 522 for DQA1; about 600 for DPA1; and around 450 for DPB1. A handful of DR-DQ haplotypes were handled as single units for association and clustering because linkage in the cohort was strong. Among approximately 370 genotyped donors of the cohort, an average of roughly 230,000 unique TCR beta nucleotide sequences was sequenced per donor, of which roughly 17% were non-productive.

Overall study outcomes, separate from this receptor: In a later analysis, HLA-associated TCR beta chains showed more clonal expansion and lower generation probabilities than non-associated chains that were equally common. A later genetic analysis reported fewer N-insertions in productive TCRs among donors in an Asian-associated ancestry cluster than the roughly 720-donor mean. A total of roughly 160 TCR beta chains were listed by the study as associated with cytomegalovirus. Most TCR sequences were seen in very few donors, while some public TCRs were found in many individuals. Assigning TCR associations to individual alleles was difficult when HLA alleles, especially DR and DQ, strongly co-occurred. The classifier was reported to diagnose cytomegalovirus status with high specificity and sensitivity in both the original cohort and the validation cohort. According to a later analysis, parvovirus B19, influenza, CMV and Epstein-Barr virus appeared linked to several top co-occurrence clusters. Only TCR beta chains were sequenced in this cohort, and the absence of alpha or paired-chain data limited detectable features. The earlier analysis of about 600 of the donors excluded some 16 rarely observed V segments, including chromosome 9 orphons, because counts were too low. For the cohort, immune exposure information was limited to CMV serostatus. In vitro tests confirmed that a few of the cytomegalovirus-associated TCR beta chains recognize cytomegalovirus antigens. A further reported finding was that TCR beta sequences accurately predicted the HLA-A and HLA-B alleles for most subjects in the first cohort. Some IMGT-functional V segments, including TRBV6-2 and TRBV6-3, could not be distinguished by the 87-base-pair reads and were therefore excluded. In an earlier analysis of some 500 of the donors, most TCR beta V segments were observed in productive rearrangements about 87% or about 30% of the time, broadly matching IMGT annotations. A later analysis associated 16,951 TCR beta sequences with specific HLA alleles at a false discovery rate of 0.05. A cluster of highly shared sequence variants was judged likely to be a technical artifact of the sequencing pipeline. An association between a missense DCLRE1C variant and V-gene and J-gene trimming of TCR beta chains was found in a later genetic analysis and replicated in an independent cohort. In a later analysis, most CMV-associated TCR beta chains were found to appear HLA-restricted, with HLA associations seemingly driven largely by CMV exposure. Linkage disequilibrium might explain the correlated functional status among segregating V segments, but an unknown experimental factor could not be ruled out. Sequencing depth was assumed to be roughly uniform across donors in the presence/absence analyses, though that assumption may not hold. It was suggested by the authors that the approach could potentially be generalized to other disease states and immunological phenotypes. In a later analysis, the rate of TCR association differed among HLA loci, with DRB1 alleles having the most associated TCRs and HLA-C alleles having the fewest. Because some donors lacked HLA typing at each locus, the association tests relied only on the typed subset.

Libraries were constructed by the immunoSEQ multiplex PCR assay. A mixture of 60 forward primers for TCR Vbeta segments and 13 reverse primers for TCR Jbeta segments was used in the multiplex PCR. The CDR3 region of rearranged TCR beta genes was amplified from genomic DNA with a multiplex PCR assay. The Illumina HiSeq System was used to sequence the amplified TCR beta libraries as 87-base-pair reads. In the paper's pipeline: A later analysis counted about 82 million unique TCR beta chains across the 500 to 850 repertoires, and 9 million to 14 million of these chains were shared by at least two donors. Raw reads were error-corrected and collapsed into unique sequences by a nearest-neighbor algorithm in which closely related sequences were merged to remove PCR and sequencing errors. To assign V, D and J gene segments, CDR3 sequences were aligned to IMGT reference sequences. For a sequence to be retained, at least a six-nucleotide match to both a V gene segment and a J gene segment was required. A rearrangement was called productive if the CDR3 had no stop codons and remained in frame with V and J, and every other rearrangement was called non-productive. CDR3 was defined by IMGT convention, running from the second conserved V-encoded cysteine to the conserved J-encoded phenylalanine. In an earlier analysis of 550 to 650 of the donors, sequences lacking an unambiguous match to a single V gene segment were excluded. An earlier analysis of 587 of the donors classified V segments as functional when productive rearrangements were above 56.7% and as segregating when the standard deviation between donors was above 5%. A statistical classification framework was built to diagnose cytomegalovirus status from the catalog of TCR beta chain sequences. In a later analysis, TCR nucleotide sequences were compared against IMGT/GENE-DB human TR gene sequences so that V and J genes could be assigned. Using the TCRdist pipeline, a later analysis assigned CDR3 sequences along with most-parsimonious VDJ recombination scenarios. In a later analysis, each TCR beta chain was defined by its CDR3 amino acid sequence together with its V-gene family, and reads without a unique V-gene family were excluded. In a later analysis, some 600 highly shared, low-generation-probability nucleotide sequences were removed to address suspected cross-contamination and a sequencing artifact. In a later analysis, a clonal expansion index for each public chain was calculated from normalized within-repertoire ranks of inferred template counts. A later analysis computed generation probabilities with a VDJ recombination model fitted to out-of-frame rearrangements, and checked the results against IGoR. A later analysis scored TCR-TCR, TCR-HLA and TCR-CMV co-occurrence with hypergeometric tests, applying a repertoire-size bias correction to TCR pairs. To estimate false discovery rates, a later analysis permuted the HLA or CMV assignments 20 times. In a later analysis, co-occurring TCRs were grouped with DBSCAN, and TCRdist sequence similarity was added when clustering was performed within HLA-allele-positive subsets. Repertoires with fewer than 30,000 or more than 120,000 public chains were left out of co-occurrence clustering, as were four to six repertoires with anomalous nucleotide sharing. The table was pulled from immuneACCESS by TCRdb, which kept in-frame rearrangements only. Such tables lose some clones; where checked, under half of the loss comes from unresolved V genes, and the rest has no known cause. V and J calls plus clone size are reproduced from that table; the DNA served to infer D and trimming. The sample table contains 120,000 to 150,000 clones; only one count was recorded for 76% of them. The ten largest clones represent 1.5% to 2% of the sample.

The cohort comprised some 680 healthy bone marrow donors. At the time of sampling, all cohort members were nominally healthy, though unrecorded immune exposures were likely present. The donor was CMV seronegative and was included in the group of 352 seronegative cohort members. A peripheral blood sample was collected from each donor, and TCR beta sequencing was performed on peripheral blood mononuclear cells. Genomic DNA extraction from the blood cell samples was performed with the Qiagen DNeasy Blood Extraction Kit. V loses 1 base, J loses 5 bases, and the germline ends lie 10 bases apart. As encoded in the germline V gene, CDR1 is SGHRS while CDR2 is YFSETQ. From cysteine to phenylalanine, the CDR3 is 14 amino acids long. This entry keeps only the CDR3 DNA: 42 bases, framed from base 1. As concerns this clone: Its antigen is unknown. No much larger clone is present one base from it, and per-base qualities are unavailable.

The clonotype originates from a woman aged 40 to 50 in good health and CMV-seronegative. The sample comprised PBMCs. The chain was built from TRBV5-1 and TRBJ2-1; TRBD2 is possibly the D segment (5 matching bases). The DNA sequence reads TGCGCCAGCAGCTTGAGCGGTAGGAACAATGAGCAGTTCTTC. The resulting protein is CASSLSGRNNEQFF.